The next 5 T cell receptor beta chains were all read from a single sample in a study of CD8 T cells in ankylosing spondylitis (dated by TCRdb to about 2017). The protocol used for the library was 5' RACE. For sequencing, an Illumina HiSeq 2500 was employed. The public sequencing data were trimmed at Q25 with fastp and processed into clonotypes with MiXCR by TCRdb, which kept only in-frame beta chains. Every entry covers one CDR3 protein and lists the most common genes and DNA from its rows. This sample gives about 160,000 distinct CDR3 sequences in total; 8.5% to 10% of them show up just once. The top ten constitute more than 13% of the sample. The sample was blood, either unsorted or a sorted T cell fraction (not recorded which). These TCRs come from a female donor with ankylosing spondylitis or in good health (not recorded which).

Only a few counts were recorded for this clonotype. The CDR3 loop reads CASSSGRTAHEQYF. Here the CDR3 DNA reads TGTGCCAGCAGCTCCGGGAGAACCGCTCACGAGCAGTACTTC. V usage is TRBV13 and J usage is TRBJ2-7, with D possibly being TRBD2 (6 bases). CDR1 is PRHDT, CDR2 FYEKMQ, per germline (reference sequence). The V and J ends lost 4 bases and 5 bases respectively, with 15 bases between them. The CDR3 consists of 14 residues.

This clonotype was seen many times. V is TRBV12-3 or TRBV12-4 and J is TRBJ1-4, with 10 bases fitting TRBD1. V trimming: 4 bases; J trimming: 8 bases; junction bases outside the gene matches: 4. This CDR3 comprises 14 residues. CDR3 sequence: CASSSRTGGEKLFF. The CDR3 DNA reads TGTGCCAGCAGTTCCAGGACAGGGGGAGAAAAACTGTTTTTT.

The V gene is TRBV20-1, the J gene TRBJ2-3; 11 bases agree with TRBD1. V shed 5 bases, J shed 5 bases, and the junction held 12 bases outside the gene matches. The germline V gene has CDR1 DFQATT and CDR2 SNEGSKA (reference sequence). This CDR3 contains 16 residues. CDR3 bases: TGCAGTGCTCTAAGGGTGGGACAGGGGGTCGGAGATACGCAGTATTTT. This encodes CSALRVGQGVGDTQYF.

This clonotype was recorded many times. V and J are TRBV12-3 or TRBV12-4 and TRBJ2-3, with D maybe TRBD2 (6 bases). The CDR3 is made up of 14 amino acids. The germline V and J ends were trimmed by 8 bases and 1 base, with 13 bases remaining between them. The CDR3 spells CASARGGGTDTQYF. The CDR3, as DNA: TGTGCCAGCGCCAGAGGCGGGGGCACAGATACGCAGTATTTT.

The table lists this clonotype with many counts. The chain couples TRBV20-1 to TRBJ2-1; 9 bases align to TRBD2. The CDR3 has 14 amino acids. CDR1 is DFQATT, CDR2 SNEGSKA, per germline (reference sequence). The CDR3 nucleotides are TGCAGCCGCGGGGGGGGTCGTTTCTACAATGAGCAGTTCTTC. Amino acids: CSRGGGRFYNEQFF.